This paragraph reports one T cell receptor (beta chain). Its antigen remains unknown. This sample was included in a study of cytomegalovirus exposure and HLA in healthy donors. Regarding the study as a whole: Several of the most significant clusters appeared linked to common viral pathogens, based on a later analysis.

The PCR used 60 Vbeta and 13 Jbeta primers. Sequencing was performed with immunoSEQ multiplex PCR; in TCRdb, only in-frame clones are kept and a portion is missing. The table records 200,000 or so clones, 84% of them present only once. V lost 0 bases and J 8 bases, leaving 5 bases between the germline ends. This CDR3 comprises 12 residues. Germline loops: CDR1 SEHNR, CDR2 FQNEAQ (reference sequence). This TCR was sampled from a boy younger than 18 in good health and CMV-seronegative. V gene TRBV7-9 combines with J gene TRBJ2-1, with D hard to call. Sequencing input: PBMCs. The CDR3 reads CASSLAEDEQFF. As DNA, the CDR3 is TGTGCCAGCAGCTTAGCAGAGGATGAGCAGTTCTTC.